This is a list of T cell receptor beta chains from one sample in a study of post-analysis software for immune sequencing data. TCRdb re-analysed the PCR reads in MiXCR, keeping a single row per CDR3 protein. The profile covers roughly 570,000 distinct CDR3 sequences, with around 36% appearing a single time and 4.5% to 7.5% taken by the ten largest. Sequencing used blood. Receptors originate from a girl under 18 with multiple sclerosis. CDR3s include the opening cysteine and the closing phenylalanine or tryptophan. A D gene is named only where the DNA matches it firmly. Not all rows give a size; the values are once, few, many and, for expanded clones, a class.

d_call	clone_size	v_call	j_call	cdr3_aa	cdr3_nt
-	-	TRBV29-1	TRBJ1-1	CSGVWGMNTEAFF	TGCAGCGGCGTATGGGGGATGAACACTGAAGCTTTCTTT
TRBD1	-	TRBV7-6	TRBJ1-4	CASSDRGSEKLFF	TGTGCCAGCAGCGACAGGGGGAGTGAAAAACTGTTTTTT
-	-	TRBV20-1	TRBJ1-1	CSARSSLQAVNAEAFF	TGCAGTGCTAGATCGTCACTACAGGCCGTTAACGCTGAAGCTTTCTTT
-	few	TRBV5-5	TRBJ1-1	CASSLIHGGGEAFF	TGTGCCAGCAGCTTAATACACGGGGGCGGCGAAGCTTTCTTT
TRBD2	-	TRBV4-1	TRBJ2-7	CASSQDVGAGMYF	TGCGCCAGCAGCCAAGATGTCGGAGCGGGGATGTACTTC
-	-	TRBV9	TRBJ2-7	CASSPWRGTSYEQYF	TGTGCCAGCAGCCCCTGGAGGGGCACCTCCTACGAGCAGTACTTC
TRBD1	-	TRBV29-1	TRBJ2-1	CSVSTGYNEQFF	TGCAGCGTCTCGACAGGGTACAATGAGCAGTTCTTC
-	-	TRBV7-8	TRBJ1-2	CASSSGTVDYTF	TGTGCCAGCAGCTCAGGGACTGTGGACTACACCTTC
TRBD1	many	TRBV6-2/TRBV6-3	TRBJ1-6	CASTTTGYNSPLHF	TGTGCCAGCACGACGACAGGGTATAATTCACCCCTCCACTTT
TRBD1	few	TRBV6-5	TRBJ1-2	CASSYLPGQGANYGYTF	TGTGCCAGCAGTTACCTCCCTGGACAGGGAGCTAACTATGGCTACACCTTC
-	few	TRBV7-8	TRBJ2-1	CASSLDLGDEQFF	TGTGCCAGCAGCCTAGACCTGGGCGATGAGCAGTTCTTC
TRBD1	-	TRBV7-3	TRBJ2-3	CASSPQGARDTQYF	TGTGCCAGCAGCCCACAGGGGGCGCGTGATACGCAGTATTTT
-	few	TRBV29-1	TRBJ2-1	CSVPVAYNEQFF	TGCAGCGTCCCGGTAGCGTACAATGAGCAGTTCTTC
-	-	TRBV13	TRBJ1-1	CASSAPIHGRLDAFF	TGTGCCAGCAGCGCCCCCATCCATGGCAGACTTGATGCTTTCTTT
TRBD1	-	TRBV11-2	TRBJ1-2	CASSCPGQGCYGYTF	TGTGCCAGCAGCTGTCCGGGACAGGGGTGCTATGGCTACACCTTC
-	-	TRBV20-1	TRBJ2-1	CSARGGPGSNEQFF	TGCAGTGCTAGAGGCGGGCCAGGCTCCAATGAGCAGTTCTTC
-	-	TRBV12-3/TRBV12-4	TRBJ2-5	CASSFGGVRGWSETQYF	TGTGCCAGCAGTTTTGGGGGGGTCAGGGGGTGGTCGGAGACCCAGTACTTC